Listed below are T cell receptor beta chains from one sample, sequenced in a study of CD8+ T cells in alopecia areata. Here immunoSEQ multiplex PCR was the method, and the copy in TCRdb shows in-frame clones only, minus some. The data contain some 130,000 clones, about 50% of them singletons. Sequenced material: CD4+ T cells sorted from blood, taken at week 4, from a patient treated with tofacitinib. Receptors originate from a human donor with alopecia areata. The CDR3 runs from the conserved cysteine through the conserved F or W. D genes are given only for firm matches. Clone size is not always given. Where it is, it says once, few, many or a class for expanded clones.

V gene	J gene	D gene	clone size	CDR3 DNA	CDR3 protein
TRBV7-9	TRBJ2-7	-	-	TGTGCCAGCAGCTTCGGGATACAGGAAACCTACGAGCAGTACTTC	CASSFGIQETYEQYF
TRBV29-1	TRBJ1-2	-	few	TGCAGCGTTGAGGGCAGGGGTACCTATGGCTACACCTTC	CSVEGRGTYGYTF
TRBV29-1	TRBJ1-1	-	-	TGCAGCGTTGTGAGGCAGAAAGGAACCGCTGAAGCTTTCTTT	CSVVRQKGTAEAFF
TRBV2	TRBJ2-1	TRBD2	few	TGTGCCAGCAGCCCCGGGACTAGCGGGGGGGCAAGCAATGAGCAGTTCTTC	CASSPGTSGGASNEQFF
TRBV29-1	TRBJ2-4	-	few	TGCAGCGTTGTTGTGACAGGAGGCCCAAACATTCAGTACTTC	CSVVVTGGPNIQYF
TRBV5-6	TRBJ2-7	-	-	TGTGCCAGCAGCTATCAGGGGTACGAGCAGTACTTC	CASSYQGYEQYF
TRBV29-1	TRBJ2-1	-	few	TGCAGCGTAATTAGCCGCAATGAGCAGTTCTTC	CSVISRNEQFF
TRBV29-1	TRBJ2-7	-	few	TGCAGCGTGTCCAGGAATCCCGACGAGCAGTACTTC	CSVSRNPDEQYF
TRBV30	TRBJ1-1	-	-	TGTGCCTGGAACCCGGGGGTGAACACTGAAGCTTTCTTT	CAWNPGVNTEAFF
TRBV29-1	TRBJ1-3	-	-	TGCAGCGGTACTTACGGAAACACCATATATTTT	CSGTYGNTIYF
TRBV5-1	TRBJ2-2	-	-	TGCGCCAGCAAAGTCCAGTCAGAACTCGCCGGGGAGCTGTTTTTT	CASKVQSELAGELFF
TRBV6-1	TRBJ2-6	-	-	TGTGCCAGCACTGAGAATTCTGGGGCCAACGTCCTGACTTTC	CASTENSGANVLTF
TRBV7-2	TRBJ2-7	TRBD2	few	TGTGCCAGCAGCTTAGTTTCTAGCGGGGGGGCCTACGAGCAGTACTTC	CASSLVSSGGAYEQYF
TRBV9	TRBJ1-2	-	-	TGTGCCAGCAGCGCCGGACTAGGGACGGAGAACTATGGCTACACCTTC	CASSAGLGTENYGYTF
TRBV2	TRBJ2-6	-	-	TGTGCCAGCAAATCGAGTAGCTCTGGGGCCAACGTCCTGACTTTC	CASKSSSSGANVLTF
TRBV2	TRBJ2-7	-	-	TGTGCCAGCAGATTACCGGGACTCTCCACCTACGAGCAGTACTTC	CASRLPGLSTYEQYF
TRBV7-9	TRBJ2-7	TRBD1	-	TGTGCCAGCAGCTTGGTAACAGGGGGACACGAGCAGTACTTC	CASSLVTGGHEQYF
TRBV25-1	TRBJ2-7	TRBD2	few	TGTGCCAGCAGCGGCGCTAGCGGCACCTACGAGCAGTACTTC	CASSGASGTYEQYF
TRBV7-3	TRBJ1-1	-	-	TGTGCCAGCAGCTCACAAAGGGACACTGAAGCTTTCTTT	CASSSQRDTEAFF
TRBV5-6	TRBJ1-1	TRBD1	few	TGTGCCAGCAGCGTACGACAGGGCACTGAAGCTTTCTTT	CASSVRQGTEAFF
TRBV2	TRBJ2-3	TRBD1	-	TGTGCCAGCAGGGGCGGACAGGGAAGAGGAGATACGCAGTATTTT	CASRGGQGRGDTQYF
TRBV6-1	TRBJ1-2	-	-	TGTGCCAGCATTGATCCCGGACATACCGTGTATGGCTACACCTTC	CASIDPGHTVYGYTF
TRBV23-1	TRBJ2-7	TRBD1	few	TGCGCCAGCAGTCACCACCTACCGACAGGGGCGAGCTCCTACGAGCAGTACTTC	CASSHHLPTGASSYEQYF
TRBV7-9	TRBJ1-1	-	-	TGTGCCAGCAGCCCCTGGACAAACACTGAAGCTTTCTTT	CASSPWTNTEAFF
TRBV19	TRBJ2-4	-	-	TGTGCCAGTAGTATTGTGGGCATTCAGTACTTC	CASSIVGIQYF
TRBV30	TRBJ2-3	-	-	TGTGCCTGCACAGAGGGAAGCGGGAGCACAGATACGCAGTATTTT	CACTEGSGSTDTQYF
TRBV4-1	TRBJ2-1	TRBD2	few	TGCGCCAGCAGCCAAACCGGGACTAGCGGCTACAATGAGCAGTTCTTC	CASSQTGTSGYNEQFF
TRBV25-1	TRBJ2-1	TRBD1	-	TGTGCCAGCAGTGAATTGGCAGGGGGCCTCAATGAGCAGTTCTTC	CASSELAGGLNEQFF